Listed below are T cell receptor beta chains from one sample, sequenced in a study of cytomegalovirus exposure and HLA in healthy donors. Repertoires were generated with immunoSEQ multiplex PCR, while TCRdb's copy carries only in-frame clones and drops some. In the table there are 170,000 or so clones, just under 80% of which are singletons. The specimen was PBMCs. These receptors were obtained from a woman in her 50s in good health and CMV-seropositive. Both conserved end residues are part of each CDR3. D genes are given only for firm matches. Part of the rows lack a size; the others show once, few, many or a class for expanded clones.

TRBD2,TRBV13,once,TRBJ2-4,CASSSTYGTSGGDLAKNIQYF,TGTGCCAGCAGCTCCACCTATGGGACTAGCGGGGGGGATCTAGCCAAAAACATTCAGTACTTC
NA,TRBV19,NA,TRBJ2-1,CASSISLEQFF,TGTGCCAGTAGTATTTCTTTAGAGCAGTTCTTC
NA,TRBV6-5,NA,TRBJ1-4,CASSLRSYGLLFF,TGTGCCAGCAGTTTACGGTCATATGGTTTACTGTTTTTT
NA,TRBV2,once,TRBJ1-2,CASRGLGYGYTF,TGTGCCAGCAGGGGCCTGGGCTATGGCTACACCTTC
TRBD1,TRBV10-3,NA,TRBJ2-7,CAIKAPSTGPDEQYF,TGTGCCATCAAGGCCCCCTCGACAGGGCCCGACGAGCAGTACTTC
NA,TRBV27,NA,TRBJ1-1,CASSPSGGEMNTEAFF,TGTGCCAGCAGTCCCTCGGGGGGGGAGATGAACACTGAAGCTTTCTTT
NA,TRBV18,NA,TRBJ2-7,CASSPFRDRSYEQYF,TGTGCCAGCTCACCATTCCGAGACAGGTCCTACGAGCAGTACTTC
NA,TRBV11-3,NA,TRBJ1-1,CASSQGRPEAFF,TGTGCCAGCAGCCAGGGGCGGCCTGAAGCTTTCTTT
TRBD2,TRBV7-9,NA,TRBJ2-1,CAEGSGGYNEQFF,TGTGCCGAGGGTAGCGGGGGGTACAATGAGCAGTTCTTC
NA,TRBV14,NA,TRBJ2-6,CATTGSGANVLTF,TGTGCCACCACGGGCTCTGGGGCCAACGTCCTGACTTTC
NA,TRBV21-1,NA,TRBJ2-3,CASSITASGREETDTQYF,TGTGCCAGCAGCATTACCGCCTCCGGGCGGGAAGAGACAGATACGCAGTATTTT
TRBD1,TRBV5-5,few,TRBJ2-7,CASSSDGTGVPYEQYF,TGTGCCAGCAGCAGCGACGGGACAGGGGTCCCCTACGAGCAGTACTTC
TRBD1,TRBV5-1,NA,TRBJ2-5,CASSLTGGPVKETQYF,TGCGCCAGCAGCCTTACAGGGGGACCCGTAAAAGAGACCCAGTACTTC